The 11 T cell receptor beta chains listed next were all sequenced from one sample in a study of vaccination effects on CD4 cells after COVID-19. TCRdb's table, derived via immunoSEQ multiplex PCR, lists solely in-frame clones and lacks some. This sample has more than 30,000 clones, with about four fifths found just once. Isolation of CD4+ T cells took place after about 10 days of culture. These receptors lack a known antigen. Specimen: CD4+ T cells from PBMCs cultured without peptide, collected before COVID-19 vaccination. The receptors were sampled from a human donor who received a COVID-19 vaccine.

V and J are TRBV19 and TRBJ2-1, with 8 nucleotides matching TRBD1. V shed 2 bases, J shed 6 bases, and the junction held 9 bases outside the gene matches. The CDR3 is made up of 16 amino acids. Germline V gene data show CDR1 as LNHDA and CDR2 as SQIVND (reference sequence). The CDR3 region has the DNA TGTGCCAGTAGTATAATCCAGGGGGCTCCATTCAATGAGCAGTTCTTC. It specifies CASSIIQGAPFNEQFF.

As concerns this clone: One junction end disagrees with the germline gene, perhaps due to a read error. The chain couples TRBV10-3 to TRBJ2-1; 10 positions agree with TRBD2. Per germline, CDR1 ENHRY and CDR2 SYGVKD. CDR3 length: 16 amino acids. CDR3 protein: CAISPRLAGSSNEQFF. CDR3 DNA: TGTGCCATCAGCCCCAGACTAGCGGGTTCCTCCAATGAGCAGTTCTTC.

Concerning this clone itself: In the same sample, other DNA sequences code for this CDR3. J is TRBJ2-7 and V is TRBV5-1; D gene ambiguous. V was clipped by 4 bases and J by 2 bases, with 13 bases between them. The CDR3 extends over 14 amino acids. Germline CDR1 SGHRS, CDR2 YFSETQ. CDR3 in amino acids: CASSLGAGTYEQYF. In DNA, the CDR3 is TGCGCCAGCAGCCTCGGCGCAGGCACCTACGAGCAGTACTTC. Variable domain in full (rest from reference TRBV5-1 and TRBJ2-7): KAGVTQTPRYLIKTRGQQVTLSCSPISGHRSVSWYQQTPGQGLQFLFEYFSETQRNKGNFPGRFSGRQFSNSRSEMNVSTLELGDSALYLCASSLGAGTYEQYFGPGTRLTVT.

The chain uses TRBV19 and TRBJ2-3; 14 bases are shared with TRBD2. CDR1 and CDR2 (germline): LNHDA, SQIVND (reference sequence). With 5 bases clipped from V and 5 bases from J, the junction kept 9 bases outside the gene matches. CDR3 length: 17 amino acids. Written as DNA, the CDR3 is TGTGCCAGTAGTTCCCGACTAGCGGGGGGGTATAGAGATACGCAGTATTTT. Protein product: CASSSRLAGGYRDTQYF.

The chain carries TRBV4-2 and TRBJ1-3; no clear D gene. CDR3 size: 17 residues. V was shortened by 0 bases and J by 0 bases, with 12 bases between the two germline ends. The germline V gene encodes CDR1 LGHNA and CDR2 YNFKEQ. CDR3: CASSQERAGNSGNTIYF. The DNA for the CDR3 is TGTGCCAGCAGCCAAGAACGGGCCGGAAACTCTGGAAACACCATATATTTT.

V and J are TRBV9 and TRBJ1-5; D remains unclear. Trimming stripped 0 bases from V and 0 bases from J, with 4 bases between. Germline CDR1 reads SGDLS; CDR2 reads YYNGEE. CDR3 size: 14 residues. The CDR3 nucleotides are TGTGCCAGCAGCGTAGGGGCTAGCAATCAGCCCCAGCATTTT. Translating gives CASSVGASNQPQHF.

This rearrangement joins TRBV7-9 to TRBJ2-5; 9 bases are shared with TRBD2. The CDR3 is made up of 15 amino acids. The J segment lost 3 bases and the V segment lost 6 bases, leaving 8 bases of the junction unmatched. The germline CDR1 and CDR2 sequences are SEHNR and FQNEAQ (reference sequence). The CDR3 coding sequence is TGTGCCAGCAGTTACTTTCTAGCGGGGAAAGAGACCCAGTACTTC. It codes for CASSYFLAGKETQYF. The full variable domain, its missing parts supplied by reference TRBV7-9 and TRBJ2-5, is DTGVSQNPRHKITKRGQNVTFRCDPISEHNRLYWYRQTLGQGPEFLTYFQNEAQLEKSRLLSDRFSAERPKGSFSTLEIQRTEQGDSAMYLCASSYFLAGKETQYFGPGTRLLVL.

The rearrangement uses TRBV19 and TRBJ1-1; 10 nucleotides align to TRBD1. The V gene's germline CDR1 is LNHDA and CDR2 SQIVND (reference sequence). Trimming at V came to 6 bases and at J to 3 bases, leaving 7 bases not matched to a gene. The CDR3 has 15 residues. CDR3 protein: CASRPTGGGYTEAFF. The CDR3 DNA follows: TGTGCCAGTAGACCGACAGGGGGCGGGTACACTGAAGCTTTCTTT.

The chain has TRBV2 and TRBJ1-1; 7 nucleotides align to TRBD1. There are 16 residues in the CDR3. V shed 7 bases and J 3 bases; nucleotides not matched to a gene: 14. Germline values: CDR1 SNHLY, CDR2 FYNNEI. CDR3 coding DNA: TGTGCCAGCACCGCCAGGGGGGTGAGTTCGGACACTGAAGCTTTCTTT. Translated: CASTARGVSSDTEAFF.

The chain carries TRBV28 and TRBJ2-1, with a tentative D call TRBD2 (6 bases). The germline CDR1 and CDR2 sequences are MDHEN and SYDVKM. V was clipped by 2 bases and J by 7 bases, with 21 bases between them. The CDR3 extends over 17 amino acids. CDR3 loop: CASSLARAGISANEQFF. The CDR3 DNA reads as TGTGCCAGCAGTTTAGCGAGGGCGGGAATCTCGGCGAATGAGCAGTTCTTC.

This chain joins TRBV3-1 (or the pseudogene TRBV3-2) and TRBJ2-7, with 13 bases that match TRBD2. The CDR3 is 15 residues long. V dropped 4 bases and J dropped 7; count of bases not matched to a gene: 7. CDR1 and CDR2 (germline): LGHDT, YNNKEL (reference sequence). This CDR3 reads CASSLLAGGPGEQYF. The CDR3 DNA sequence: TGTGCCAGCAGCCTACTAGCGGGAGGGCCGGGGGAGCAGTACTTC.